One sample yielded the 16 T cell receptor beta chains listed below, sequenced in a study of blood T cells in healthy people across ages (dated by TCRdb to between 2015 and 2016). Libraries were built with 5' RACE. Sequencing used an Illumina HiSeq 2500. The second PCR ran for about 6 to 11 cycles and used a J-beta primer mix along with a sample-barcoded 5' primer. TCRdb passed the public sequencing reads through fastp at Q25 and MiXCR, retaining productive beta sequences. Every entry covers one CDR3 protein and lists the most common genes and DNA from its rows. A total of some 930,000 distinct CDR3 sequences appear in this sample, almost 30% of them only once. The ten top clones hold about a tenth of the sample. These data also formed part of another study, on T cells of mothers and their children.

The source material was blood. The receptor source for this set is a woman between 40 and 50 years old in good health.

CDR3 nucleotide sequence: TGCAGTGCTGGGGTCCAGGACTATAATGAGCAGTTCTTC. Protein: CSAGVQDYNEQFF. The rearrangement uses TRBV20-1 and TRBJ2-1; weak D call: TRBD2 (6 bases). CDR3 length: 13 residues. Germline CDR1 DFQATT, CDR2 SNEGSKA (reference sequence). V was shortened by 5 bases and J by 7 bases, with 15 bases between the two germline ends.

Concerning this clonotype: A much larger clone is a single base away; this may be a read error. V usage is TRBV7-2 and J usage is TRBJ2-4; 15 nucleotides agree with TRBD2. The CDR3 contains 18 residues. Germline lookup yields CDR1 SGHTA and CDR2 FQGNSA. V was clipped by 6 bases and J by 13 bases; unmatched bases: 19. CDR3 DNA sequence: TGTGCCAGCAGTTGGACTAGCGGGGGGGCTTCGGGCTGGAATGAGCAGTACTTC. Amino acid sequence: CASSWTSGGASGWNEQYF. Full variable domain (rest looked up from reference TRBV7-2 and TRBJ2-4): GAGVSQSPSNKVTEKGKDVELRCDPISGHTALYWYRQSLGQGLEFLIYFQGNSAPDKSGLPSDRFSAERTGGSVSTLTIQRTQQEDSAVYLCASSWTSGGASGWNEQYFGAGTRLSVL.

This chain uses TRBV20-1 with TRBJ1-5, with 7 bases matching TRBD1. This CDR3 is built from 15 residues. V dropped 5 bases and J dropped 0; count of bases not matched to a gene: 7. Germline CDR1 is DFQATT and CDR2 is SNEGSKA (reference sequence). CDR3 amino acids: CSAQQQGVSNQPQHF. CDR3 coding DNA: TGCAGTGCTCAACAGCAGGGGGTTAGCAATCAGCCCCAGCATTTT.

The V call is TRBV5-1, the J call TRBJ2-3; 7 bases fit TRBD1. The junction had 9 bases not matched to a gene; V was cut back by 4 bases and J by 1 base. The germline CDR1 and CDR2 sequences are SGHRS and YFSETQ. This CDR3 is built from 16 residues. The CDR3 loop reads CASSIGTARGTDTQYF. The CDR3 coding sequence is TGCGCCAGCAGCATAGGGACAGCCAGAGGCACAGATACGCAGTATTTT.

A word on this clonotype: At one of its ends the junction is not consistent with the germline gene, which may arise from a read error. CDR3 sequence: CASKDERGVRTDAQYF. The CDR3 DNA is TGTGCCAGCAAAGACGAGCGGGGGGTCCGCACAGATGCGCAGTATTTT. This chain connects TRBV12-3 or TRBV12-4 to TRBJ2-3, with 9 positions matching TRBD2. The CDR3 covers 16 residues.

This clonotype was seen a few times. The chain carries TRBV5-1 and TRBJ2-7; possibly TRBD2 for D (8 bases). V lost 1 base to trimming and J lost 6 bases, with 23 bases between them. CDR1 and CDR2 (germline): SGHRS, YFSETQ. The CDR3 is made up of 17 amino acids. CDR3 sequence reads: CASSLRSGGQGVGEQYF. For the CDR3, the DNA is TGCGCCAGCAGCTTGCGTTCGGGGGGGCAGGGGGTTGGCGAGCAGTACTTC.

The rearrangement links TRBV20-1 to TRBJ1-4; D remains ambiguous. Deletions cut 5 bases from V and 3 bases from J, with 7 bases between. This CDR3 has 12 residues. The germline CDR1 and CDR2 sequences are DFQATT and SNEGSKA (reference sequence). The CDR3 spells CSALGSNEKLFF. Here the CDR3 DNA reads TGCAGTGCTCTGGGGTCTAATGAAAAACTGTTTTTT.

The CDR3 loop is CASTAHPGQGLETQYF. DNA for the CDR3: TGTGCCAGCACCGCACATCCGGGACAGGGTTTAGAGACCCAGTACTTC. The chain is built from TRBV6-5 and TRBJ2-5; 9 bases are a match to TRBD1. The CDR3 has 16 amino acids. Germline CDR1 reads MNHEY; CDR2 reads SVGAGI. With V trimmed by 7 bases and J by 4 bases, 13 bases remained unmatched.

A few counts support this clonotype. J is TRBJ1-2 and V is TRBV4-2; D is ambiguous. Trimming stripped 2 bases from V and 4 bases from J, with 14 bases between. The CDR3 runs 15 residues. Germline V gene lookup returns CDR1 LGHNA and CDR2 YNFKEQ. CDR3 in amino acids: CASSQSPQDTYGYTF. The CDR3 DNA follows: TGTGCCAGCAGCCAATCCCCCCAGGATACCTATGGCTACACCTTC.

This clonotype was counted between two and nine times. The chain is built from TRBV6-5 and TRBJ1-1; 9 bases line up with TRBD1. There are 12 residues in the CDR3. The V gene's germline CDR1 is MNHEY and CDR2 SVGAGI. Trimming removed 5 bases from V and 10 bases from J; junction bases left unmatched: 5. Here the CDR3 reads CASSGDRVLAFF. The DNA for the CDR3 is TGTGCCAGCAGTGGGGACAGGGTCTTAGCTTTCTTT.

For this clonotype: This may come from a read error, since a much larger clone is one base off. The CDR3 sequence is CSASGTSGRQEAQYF. In DNA form, the CDR3 reads TGCAGTGCTTCCGGGACTAGCGGAAGGCAAGAGGCCCAGTACTTC. V usage is TRBV20-1 and J usage is TRBJ2-5; 11 nucleotides agree with TRBD2. The CDR3 extends over 15 amino acids. Germline loops: CDR1 DFQATT, CDR2 SNEGSKA (reference sequence).

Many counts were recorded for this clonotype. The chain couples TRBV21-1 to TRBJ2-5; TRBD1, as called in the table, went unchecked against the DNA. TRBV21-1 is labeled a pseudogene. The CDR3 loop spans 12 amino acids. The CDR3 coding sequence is TGCGCCAGCAGCACTGGAGAAGAGACCCAGTACTTC. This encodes CASSTGEETQYF.

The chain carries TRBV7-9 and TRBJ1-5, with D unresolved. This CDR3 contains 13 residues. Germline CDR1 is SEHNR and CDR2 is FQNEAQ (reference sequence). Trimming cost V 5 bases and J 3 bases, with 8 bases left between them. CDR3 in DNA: TGTGCCAGCAGCGACGACGACAATCAGCCCCAGCATTTT. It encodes CASSDDDNQPQHF.

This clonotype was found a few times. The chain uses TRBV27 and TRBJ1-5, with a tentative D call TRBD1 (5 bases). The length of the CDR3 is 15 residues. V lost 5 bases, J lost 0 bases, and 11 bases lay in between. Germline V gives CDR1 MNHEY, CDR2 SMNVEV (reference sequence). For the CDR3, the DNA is TGTGCCAGCAGTGGGGGACGGCTTAGCAATCAGCCCCAGCATTTT. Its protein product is CASSGGRLSNQPQHF.

In DNA form, the CDR3 reads TGTGCCAGCAGCGTAGACGTGAGCGGGGCCAACGTCCTGACTTTC. Its translation: CASSVDVSGANVLTF. The chain couples TRBV9 to TRBJ2-6; D not resolved. The germline V gene encodes CDR1 SGDLS and CDR2 YYNGEE. The CDR3 totals 15 residues. V was shortened by 0 bases and J by 4 bases, with 8 bases between the two germline ends.

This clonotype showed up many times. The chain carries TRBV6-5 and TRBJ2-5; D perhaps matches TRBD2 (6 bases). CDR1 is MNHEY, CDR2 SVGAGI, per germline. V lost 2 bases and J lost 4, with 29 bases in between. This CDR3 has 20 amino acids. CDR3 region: CASSYRNAPGLVVPGETQYF. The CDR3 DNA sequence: TGTGCCAGCAGTTACCGGAACGCACCGGGACTGGTGGTTCCGGGAGAGACCCAGTACTTC.